The 2 T cell receptor beta chains listed next were all sequenced from one sample in a study of T cell responses to AZD1222 COVID-19 vaccine. Sequenced by immunoSEQ multiplex PCR; TCRdb stores in-frame clones only, minus some. Of about 140,000 clones listed, 91% were seen once; the top ten hold around 8%. The sample consisted of peripheral blood, taken 28 days after the second dose of the MenACWY control vaccine. These TCRs come from an adult who received the MenACWY meningococcal vaccine as a control.

This rearrangement joins TRBV2 to TRBJ2-5; 7 nucleotides match TRBD1. V lost 5 bases, J lost 2 bases, and 2 bases stayed unmatched. This CDR3 spans 13 amino acids. Germline lookup yields CDR1 SNHLY and CDR2 FYNNEI. The CDR3 bases are TGTGCCAGCAGTATGGGACAGCAAGAGACCCAGTACTTC. It is translated as CASSMGQQETQYF.

V usage is TRBV29-1 and J usage is TRBJ1-5; TRBD1 might be the D (5 bases). V lost 3 bases and J 0 bases, leaving 9 bases between the germline ends. CDR3 length: 14 residues. Germline loops: CDR1 SQVTM, CDR2 ANQGSEA. The CDR3 loop is CSVDGGDSNQPQHF. CDR3 coding DNA: TGCAGCGTTGATGGGGGGGATAGCAATCAGCCCCAGCATTTT.